Each of the 18 T cell receptor beta chains below was sequenced from the same sample in a study of blood T cell repertoires in COVID-19. Only in-frame clones appear in the TCRdb table, and some are missing; sequencing was by immunoSEQ multiplex PCR. The sample yields about 180,000 clones, around 90% seen once. The sample comprised PBMCs or T cells enriched from blood (not recorded which). These receptors all stem from a woman under 30 who had recovered from COVID-19.

This chain connects TRBV14 to TRBJ1-1; D unresolved. The CDR3 runs to 14 residues. With 2 bases removed from V and 1 base from J, the gap between germline ends came to 8 bases. Per germline, CDR1 SGHDN and CDR2 FVKESK. CDR3 nucleotide sequence: TGTGCCAGCAGCCAAAATCGACAGAACACTGAAGCTTTCTTT. Its protein product is CASSQNRQNTEAFF. Together with reference TRBV14 and TRBJ1-1, the CDR3 gives the full variable domain: EAGVTQFPSHSVIEKGQTVTLRCDPISGHDNLYWYRRVMGKEIKFLLHFVKESKQDESGMPNNRFLAERTGGTYSTLKVQPAELEDSGVYFCASSQNRQNTEAFFGQGTRLTVV.

This clone has only a few counts. V usage is TRBV10-3 and J usage is TRBJ1-1, with D unclear. Trimming removed 8 bases from V and 1 base from J, with 11 bases in between. The CDR3 runs to 13 residues. Germline loops: CDR1 ENHRY, CDR2 SYGVKD. The CDR3 is CAILRHPNTEAFF. The CDR3 region has the DNA TGTGCCATCCTGAGACACCCGAACACTGAAGCTTTCTTT.

J is TRBJ2-1 and V is TRBV14; perhaps TRBD2 as D (5 bases). Trimming left V 4 bases short and J 6 bases short, with 13 bases between. Germline CDR1 is SGHDN and CDR2 is FVKESK. This CDR3 region has 14 residues. CDR3 sequence reads: CASSPLLASNEQFF. CDR3 coding DNA: TGTGCCAGCAGCCCTTTGCTAGCCAGCAATGAGCAGTTCTTC.

The chain recombines TRBV18 with TRBJ1-1, with 7 nucleotides matching TRBD1. In germline, CDR1 is KGHSH, CDR2 LQKENI. Germline trimming cut 4 bases from V and 4 bases from J; bases unmatched to any gene: 9. The CDR3 is made up of 15 amino acids. CDR3 in DNA: TGTGCCAGCTCACTGGAGGGGGCAGGGAGCACTGAAGCTTTCTTT. The encoded protein is CASSLEGAGSTEAFF.

This rearrangement joins TRBV7-9 to TRBJ2-1; 7 bases agree with TRBD2. The CDR3 is made up of 13 amino acids. V lost 6 bases and J lost 8; bases outside the gene matches: 7. From germline, CDR1 is SEHNR and CDR2 FQNEAQ (reference sequence). The CDR3 bases are TGTGCCAGCAGGACCGGGACTAACGATGAGCAGTTCTTC. Its translation: CASRTGTNDEQFF.

V gene TRBV7-2 combines with J gene TRBJ1-2, with D perhaps TRBD1 (5 bases). CDR1 and CDR2 from the germline V gene are SGHTA and FQGNSA. The CDR3 covers 12 residues. Trimming took off 4 bases at V and 8 bases at J, with 11 bases between the two ends. The CDR3 DNA follows: TGTGCCAGCAGCTCCCCAGGGTCCGGCTACACCTTC. Protein product: CASSSPGSGYTF.

This sequence joins TRBV2 and TRBJ1-5; TRBD1 might be the D (5 bases). The CDR3 is 15 amino acids. CDR1 and CDR2 (germline): SNHLY, FYNNEI. Trimming pared 7 bases from V and 1 base from J, leaving 14 bases between. The CDR3 region is CASKGQGGSNQPQHF. The CDR3 DNA follows: TGTGCCAGCAAGGGGCAGGGAGGAAGCAATCAGCCCCAGCATTTT.

This clone has just one count. Because the CDR3's place on the DNA is in doubt, the DNA is left out and the CDR3 is given as listed by TCRdb. The V and J genes are TRBV13 and TRBJ2-5; TRBD2 is taken as the D call from the table, unchecked against the DNA. The germline gives CDR1 PRHDT, CDR2 FYEKMQ (reference sequence). With termini counted, the CDR3 has 16 amino acids. The CDR3 region is CASSPRTSGFLETQYF.

The chain carries TRBV7-2 and TRBJ2-1; the match to TRBD2 covers 8 bases. Trimming at V came to 3 bases and at J to 5 bases, leaving 15 bases not matched to a gene. The CDR3 runs 18 residues. CDR1 SGHTA and CDR2 FQGNSA come from the germline V gene. The CDR3 nucleotides are TGTGCCAGCAGCTTTCGGGGAGGACGGGGGGGCCTCCACAATGAGCAGTTCTTC. Its protein is CASSFRGGRGGLHNEQFF. The variable domain in full, with the rest retrieved from reference TRBV7-2 and TRBJ2-1, is GAGVSQSPSNKVTEKGKDVELRCDPISGHTALYWYRQSLGQGLEFLIYFQGNSAPDKSGLPSDRFSAERTGGSVSTLTIQRTQQEDSAVYLCASSFRGGRGGLHNEQFFGPGTRLTVL.

The chain uses TRBV7-8 and TRBJ2-3, with 9 positions matching TRBD1. Germline V CDR1 and CDR2: SGHVS, FQNEAQ. This CDR3 has 16 residues. With V trimmed by 0 bases and J by 4 bases, 5 bases remained unmatched. CDR3 coding DNA: TGTGCCAGCAGCTTAGCCTCACAGGGGGCAGCAGATACGCAGTATTTT. It encodes CASSLASQGAADTQYF.

The chain uses TRBV6-5 and TRBJ2-7, with TRBD1 matching over 7 bases. Trimming cost V 2 bases and J 2 bases; bases outside gene matches: 3. This CDR3 spans 14 amino acids. In germline, CDR1 is MNHEY, CDR2 SVGAGI. The CDR3: CASSYPGQAYEQYF. The CDR3 bases are TGTGCCAGCAGTTACCCAGGACAGGCCTACGAGCAGTACTTC.

The chain uses TRBV9 and TRBJ1-1, with unresolved D. Trimming took 2 bases from V and 3 from J, leaving 8 bases between them. The CDR3 spans 13 residues. Germline V lookup: CDR1 SGDLS, CDR2 YYNGEE. CDR3 in amino acids: CASSVYSDTEAFF. CDR3 sequence (DNA): TGTGCCAGCAGCGTCTACAGTGACACTGAAGCTTTCTTT. Full variable domain (outside the CDR3, taken from reference TRBV9 and TRBJ1-1): DSGVTQTPKHLITATGQRVTLRCSPRSGDLSVYWYQQSLDQGLQFLIQYYNGEERAKGNILERFSAQQFPDLHSELNLSSLELGDSALYFCASSVYSDTEAFFGQGTRLTVV.

The chain carries TRBV28 and TRBJ1-2, with TRBD1 matching 8 bases. In germline, CDR1 is MDHEN, CDR2 SYDVKM. The CDR3 contains 13 residues. J lost 4 bases, V lost 6 bases, and 4 bases had no gene match. CDR3 in amino acids: CASSQQGGYGYTF. The CDR3 DNA follows: TGTGCCAGCAGCCAACAGGGGGGCTATGGCTACACCTTC.

The chain joins TRBV10-2 to TRBJ2-1; 9 bases line up with TRBD1. This CDR3 has 16 amino acids. The junction had 4 bases not matched to a gene; V was cut back by 3 bases and J by 1 base. The germline CDR1 and CDR2 sequences are WSHSY and SAAADI. The CDR3 nucleotides read TGCGCCAGCAGTGATACAGGGGGCACATCCTACAATGAGCAGTTCTTC. This sequence encodes CASSDTGGTSYNEQFF.

The CDR3 loop is CASSAIAGATDTQYF. The CDR3 nucleotides read TGTGCCAGCAGCGCCATAGCGGGGGCCACAGATACGCAGTATTTT. The rearrangement joins TRBV6-4 to TRBJ2-3; TRBD2 agrees at 9 bases. J was trimmed by 2 bases and V by 6 bases; bases with no gene match: 6. Germline values: CDR1 MRHNA, CDR2 SNTAGT. CDR3 size: 15 residues.

The gene calls are TRBV6-5 and TRBJ1-1; tentative D call: TRBD1 (6 bases). Trimming took 7 bases from V and 0 from J, leaving 12 bases between them. CDR3 length: 14 residues. The germline V gene has CDR1 MNHEY and CDR2 SVGAGI. The CDR3: CASNGQLLNTEAFF. DNA of the CDR3: TGTGCCAGCAACGGACAGTTACTGAACACTGAAGCTTTCTTT.

In this sample, this clone turned up a few times. The chain joins TRBV11-2 to TRBJ2-1; 15 positions agree with TRBD2. The CDR3 loop spans 18 amino acids. Trimming removed 8 bases from V and 0 bases from J; junction bases left unmatched: 8. Germline CDR1 reads SGHAT; CDR2 reads FQNNGV. CDR3 DNA: TGTGCCAGCCTACCTGGACTAGCGGGAGGGAGCTCCTACAATGAGCAGTTCTTC. Amino acid sequence: CASLPGLAGGSSYNEQFF.

The count of this clone is one. The genes are TRBV10-2 and TRBJ2-7, with D possibly being TRBD1 (5 bases). This CDR3 has 14 amino acids. Germline V lookup: CDR1 WSHSY, CDR2 SAAADI. Trimming cost V 3 bases and J 1 base, with 10 bases left between them. The CDR3 is CASSEGRASYEQYF. Written as DNA, the CDR3 is TGCGCCAGCAGTGAAGGCAGGGCTTCCTACGAGCAGTACTTC.